This T cell receptor beta chain came from a study of blood T cell repertoires in COVID-19. Across the study: Samples representing acute and convalescent COVID-19 were sourced from the United States, Italy and Spain. From T cells, B-cell-depleted T cells, or PBMCs came the material, which was cDNA or gDNA.

Original handling: Reference gene primer amplification in the assay estimated nucleated cell counts. The repertoire was sequenced with immunoSEQ multiplex PCR; TCRdb's copy has only in-frame clones and lacks some. V and J calls and clone size are those listed in that table; D and trimming were worked out from the DNA. The sample lists about 140,000 clones, over 75% seen once, with more than 40% in the top ten. The V gene lost 0 bases and the J gene lost 2 bases, with 12 bases spanning the gap. Per germline, CDR1 SGDLS and CDR2 YYNGEE. The CDR3 contains 16 residues. The TCR sequence derives from a human donor in a cohort sampled during active COVID-19. The gene calls are TRBV9 and TRBJ1-3; TRBD1 might be the D (5 bases). Material: peripheral blood. CDR3 loop: CASSVGGGTAGNTIYF. CDR3 sequence (DNA): TGTGCCAGCAGCGTAGGGGGGGGTACGGCTGGAAACACCATATATTTT.